This is a list of T cell receptor beta chains from one sample in a study of monozygotic twins with inflammatory bowel disease. With the 5' RACE reads reprocessed, TCRdb shows one record per CDR3 protein and no DNA. Here the sample table reports about 160,000 distinct CDR3 sequences. The sequenced material came from blood. The receptor set was obtained from a human donor with ulcerative colitis or Crohn's disease, or a healthy co-twin of an affected twin (not recorded which). Each CDR3 is given with its conserved first and last residue. Each record gives: J gene, V gene, CDR3 protein.

J gene: TRBJ2-4
V gene: TRBV5-1
CDR3 protein: CASSSGTVSNMQYF

J gene: TRBJ1-2
V gene: TRBV7-9
CDR3 protein: CASRRSPRQGTGGYTF

J gene: TRBJ1-2
V gene: TRBV4-3
CDR3 protein: CASSQPGQVNYGYTF

J gene: TRBJ1-5
V gene: TRBV12-3/TRBV12-4
CDR3 protein: CASTRTTYSNQPQHF

J gene: TRBJ2-7
V gene: TRBV20-1
CDR3 protein: CSATPLGREQYF

J gene: TRBJ2-1
V gene: TRBV7-9
CDR3 protein: CASSLLGGAREQFF

J gene: TRBJ2-7
V gene: TRBV3-1
CDR3 protein: CASSQSRDSYEQYF

J gene: TRBJ1-1
V gene: TRBV7-2
CDR3 protein: CASSLAWIRVTEAFF

J gene: TRBJ1-2
V gene: TRBV7-2
CDR3 protein: CASSAQGLANYGYTF

J gene: TRBJ1-1
V gene: TRBV20-1
CDR3 protein: CSARDAGPQQNTEAFF

J gene: TRBJ2-5
V gene: TRBV20-1
CDR3 protein: CSVPATGSQETQYF

J gene: TRBJ2-4
V gene: TRBV5-4
CDR3 protein: CASSLDSQNIQYF

J gene: TRBJ2-2
V gene: TRBV19
CDR3 protein: CASTLEGNANTGELFF

J gene: TRBJ2-7
V gene: TRBV12-3/TRBV12-4
CDR3 protein: CASSLEGGSSYEQYF

J gene: TRBJ2-2
V gene: TRBV5-1
CDR3 protein: CASSQMTGDTGELFF

J gene: TRBJ2-3
V gene: TRBV3-1
CDR3 protein: CASSSRGSGGAHTQYF

J gene: TRBJ2-5
V gene: TRBV5-1
CDR3 protein: CASSSPGENQETQYF

J gene: TRBJ2-7
V gene: TRBV15
CDR3 protein: CATSRTSGSSYEQYF

J gene: TRBJ2-1
V gene: TRBV20-1
CDR3 protein: CSANHLGEYNEQFF

J gene: TRBJ1-1
V gene: TRBV27
CDR3 protein: CASSLSIGQGAEAFF